Sequencing of this T cell receptor (beta chain) was carried out in a study of Graves' ophthalmopathy and Graves' hyperthyroidism. The CDR3 is 15 residues long. Per the germline V gene, CDR1 is SEHNR and CDR2 is FQNEAQ (reference sequence). Turning to this clonotype: Germline is not matched at one junction end, which may reflect a read error.

The sequenced template was RNA, covering the TCR beta CDR3 region. In the first round, RT-PCR was carried out with HTBI primers, and a multiplex PCR formed the second round. TCRdb re-called the multiplex PCR reads with MiXCR, one entry per CDR3 protein. The profile shows 35,000 to 50,000 distinct CDR3 sequences, 50% of them singletons. Sequencing was performed on peripheral blood. The origin of this receptor is an adult woman with stable Graves' hyperthyroidism. The chain combines TRBV7-9 with TRBJ2-3, with D perhaps TRBD2 (7 bases). CDR3 coding DNA: TGCGCCAGCAGCCGAGCAGGGGAGGGGGCAGATACGCAGTATTTT. Its translation: CASSRAGEGADTQYF.